The present T cell receptor (beta chain) was sequenced within a study of graft-versus-host responses after intestinal transplantation. General study points: After transplant, early declines in HvG clones were associated with peak levels of circulating GvH clones.

The CDR3 has 13 amino acids. V was pared by 5 bases and J by 0 bases, with 10 bases between. The V gene's germline CDR1 is SQVTM and CDR2 ANQGSEA. The repertoire was sequenced with immunoSEQ multiplex PCR; TCRdb's copy has only in-frame clones and lacks some. The sample lists 20,000 or so clones; approximately 72% were seen once. Graft tissue was processed to release intraepithelial and lamina propria lymphocytes. To note about this clone: The antigen is unknown.

Specimen: ileum tissue, collected about 3 weeks after intestinal transplant. The chain joins TRBV29-1 to TRBJ1-1; no firm D call. The TCR originated in a human patient who received an intestinal transplant, so some T cells may come from the graft donor. CDR3 nucleotides: TGCAGCGTTAGTGGCAGAATGAACACTGAAGCTTTCTTT. Protein sequence: CSVSGRMNTEAFF.